Listed below are T cell receptor beta chains from one sample, sequenced in a study of CD4+ T cells in melanoma. The protocol was immunoSEQ multiplex PCR, while the TCRdb copy is restricted to in-frame clones and leaves out a portion. The data contain roughly 110,000 clones, approximately 92% of them singletons. The sample consisted of peripheral blood. Receptor source: a human donor with melanoma. The CDR3 runs from the conserved cysteine through the conserved F or W. The D gene is left open where the match is weak. Clone size, where shown, is once, few, many, or a class for clones that have expanded.

v_call	cdr3_length	j_call	d_call	clone_size	cdr3_aa	cdr3_nt
TRBV5-1	15	TRBJ2-5	NA	NA	CASSHRNGPQETQYF	TGCGCCAGCAGCCACCGAAATGGACCACAAGAGACCCAGTACTTC
TRBV7-6	17	TRBJ1-1	NA	NA	CASSPRLLGPSRTEAFF	TGTGCCAGCAGCCCACGGCTACTGGGACCCAGTAGGACTGAAGCTTTCTTT
TRBV11-2	11	TRBJ2-1	NA	NA	CASSLGGMQFF	TGTGCCAGCAGCTTAGGGGGGATGCAGTTCTTC
TRBV5-5	17	TRBJ2-7	NA	NA	CASSRIVWGNVSYEQYF	TGTGCCAGCAGCCGAATTGTTTGGGGTAATGTGTCCTACGAGCAGTACTTC
TRBV19	13	TRBJ1-1	NA	NA	CASTTTGNTEAFF	TGTGCCAGTACAACCACAGGGAACACTGAAGCTTTCTTT
TRBV11-1	16	TRBJ2-1	TRBD2	NA	CASSRTSVGGYNEQFF	TGTGCCAGCAGCCGGACTAGCGTAGGGGGCTACAATGAGCAGTTCTTC
TRBV28	13	TRBJ2-7	TRBD2	NA	CASRMTSGNEQYF	TGTGCCAGCAGGATGACTAGCGGGAACGAGCAGTACTTC
TRBV7-2	13	TRBJ2-7	NA	NA	CASRRNPTYEQYF	TGTGCCAGCAGACGGAACCCAACCTACGAGCAGTACTTC
TRBV11-3	15	TRBJ2-1	TRBD1	once	CASSLSGTGHNEQFF	TGTGCCAGCAGCTTAAGTGGGACAGGGCACAATGAGCAGTTCTTC
TRBV5-1	15	TRBJ2-3	NA	NA	CASSLLQGRTDTQYF	TGCGCCAGCAGCTTGCTTCAGGGTAGGACAGATACGCAGTATTTT
TRBV19	13	TRBJ1-6	NA	NA	CASQRQYNSPLHF	TGTGCCAGCCAAAGGCAATATAATTCACCCCTCCACTTT
TRBV28	15	TRBJ2-7	NA	NA	CASSLDGGRLYEQYF	TGTGCCAGCAGTTTAGACGGGGGGCGCCTCTACGAGCAGTACTTC
TRBV2	16	TRBJ1-1	NA	NA	CASSEARGGQNTEAFF	TGTGCCAGCAGTGAAGCGCGGGGGGGGCAGAACACTGAAGCTTTCTTT
TRBV19	15	TRBJ2-5	TRBD2	few	CASSIGLAGVETQYF	TGTGCCAGTAGTATTGGGCTAGCGGGAGTAGAGACCCAGTACTTC
TRBV7-8	16	TRBJ2-2	NA	NA	CASSLRGFEDTGELFF	TGTGCCAGCAGCTTACGAGGGTTTGAGGACACCGGGGAGCTGTTTTTT
TRBV29-1	14	TRBJ2-1	TRBD2	NA	CSVDGRSSYNEQFF	TGCAGCGTTGACGGGAGGAGCTCCTACAATGAGCAGTTCTTC
TRBV4-3	15	TRBJ1-4	NA	NA	CASSHAGTQTKKLFF	TGCGCCAGCAGCCATGCCGGGACTCAGACGAAAAAACTGTTTTTT
TRBV7-8	13	TRBJ2-1	NA	NA	CASSIDRYNEQFF	TGTGCCAGCAGCATTGACCGCTACAATGAGCAGTTCTTC
TRBV25-1	13	TRBJ2-1	TRBD1	NA	CASEDRAFNEQFF	TGTGCCTCTGAGGACAGGGCCTTCAATGAGCAGTTCTTC
TRBV7-2	13	TRBJ2-5	TRBD2	NA	CATGGSGRETQYF	TGTGCCACCGGGGGTAGCGGGAGAGAGACCCAGTACTTC
TRBV2	15	TRBJ2-3	NA	NA	CASNVAGLDTDTQYF	TGTGCCAGCAATGTGGCAGGGTTGGACACAGATACGCAGTATTTT
TRBV9	14	TRBJ2-7	TRBD1	once	CASSRQGEGSEQYF	TGTGCCAGCAGCCGACAGGGCGAGGGGAGCGAGCAGTACTTC
TRBV9	14	TRBJ2-5	NA	NA	CASSVGPTGETQYF	TGTGCCAGCAGCGTAGGACCTACAGGAGAGACCCAGTACTTC
TRBV7-2	14	TRBJ2-1	NA	NA	CASSSGLEVDEQFF	TGTGCCAGCAGCTCGGGGTTGGAGGTAGATGAGCAGTTCTTC
TRBV10-3	16	TRBJ2-7	TRBD1	NA	CAISGLTGAISHEQYF	TGTGCCATCAGTGGCCTGACAGGGGCCATATCCCACGAGCAGTACTTC